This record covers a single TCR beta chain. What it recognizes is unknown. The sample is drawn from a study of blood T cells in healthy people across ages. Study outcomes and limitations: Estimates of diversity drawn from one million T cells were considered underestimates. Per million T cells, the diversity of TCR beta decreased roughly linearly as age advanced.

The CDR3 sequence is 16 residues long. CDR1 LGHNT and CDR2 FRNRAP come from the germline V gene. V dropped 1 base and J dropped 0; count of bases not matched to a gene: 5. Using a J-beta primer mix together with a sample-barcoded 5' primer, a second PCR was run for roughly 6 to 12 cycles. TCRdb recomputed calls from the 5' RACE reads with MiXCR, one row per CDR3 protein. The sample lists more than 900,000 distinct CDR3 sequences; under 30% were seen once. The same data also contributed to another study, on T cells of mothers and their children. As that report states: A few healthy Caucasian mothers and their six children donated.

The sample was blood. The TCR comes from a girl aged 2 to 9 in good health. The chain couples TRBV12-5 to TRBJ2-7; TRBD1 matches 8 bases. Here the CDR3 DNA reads TGTGCTAGTGGTTTGGACAGGGGGACAGTCTCCTACGAGCAGTACTTC. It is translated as CASGLDRGTVSYEQYF.